A single sample gave rise to the 20 T cell receptor beta chains below, sequenced in a study of shared clonotypes between healthy human individuals. Here immunoSEQ multiplex PCR was the method, and the copy in TCRdb shows in-frame clones only, minus some. The sample has about 980,000 clones; approximately 80% are singletons. The sequenced sample was memory CD4+ T cells sorted from blood. Subset reported: CD45RA-negative fraction. The receptor set was obtained from a young man in good health.

The chain carries TRBV7-8 and TRBJ2-7, with D perhaps TRBD1 (6 bases). The germline CDR1 and CDR2 sequences are SGHVS and FQNEAQ. This CDR3 is built from 14 residues. Trimming cost V 5 bases and J 2 bases, with 13 bases left between them. The DNA of the CDR3 is TGTGCCAGCAGCCCTTGGACAGAAGCCTACGAGCAGTACTTC. Encoded protein: CASSPWTEAYEQYF.

The rearrangement joins TRBV19 to TRBJ1-2; 8 bases are shared with TRBD1. Germline V gene data show CDR1 as LNHDA and CDR2 as SQIVND (reference sequence). V gave up 5 bases and J gave up 4 bases; unmatched junction bases: 3. This CDR3 contains 13 residues. Here the CDR3 DNA reads TGTGCCAGTAGTGCCGGGACAGGCTATGGCTACACCTTC. Translated: CASSAGTGYGYTF. The variable domain in full, completed from reference TRBV19 and TRBJ1-2, reads DGGITQSPKYLFRKEGQNVTLSCEQNLNHDAMYWYRQDPGQGLRLIYYSQIVNDFQKGDIAEGYSVSREKKESFPLTVTSAQKNPTAFYLCASSAGTGYGYTFGSGTRLTVV.

The gene calls are TRBV30 and TRBJ2-3; TRBD2 matches at 13 bases. The germline V gene encodes CDR1 GTSNPN and CDR2 SVGIG (reference sequence). Trimming cost V 3 bases and J 8 bases; bases outside gene matches: 5. CDR3 length: 14 amino acids. The CDR3: CAWRGLAGRSTQYF. The CDR3 DNA follows: TGTGCCTGGAGGGGACTAGCGGGGAGGAGTACGCAGTATTTT.

This rearrangement joins TRBV6-1 to TRBJ2-4, with a possible D match to TRBD1 (5 bases). Trimming cost V 1 base and J 1 base, with 8 bases left between them. Germline lookup yields CDR1 MNHNS and CDR2 SASEGT. The CDR3 extends over 15 amino acids. CDR3 loop: CASSEDSGAKNIQYF. The CDR3 DNA sequence: TGTGCCAGCAGTGAAGATTCAGGGGCCAAAAACATTCAGTACTTC.

The chain joins TRBV30 to TRBJ1-5, with D unresolved. Germline V gene sequence: CDR1 GTSNPN, CDR2 SVGIG (reference sequence). The CDR3 loop spans 16 amino acids. The V and J ends lost 0 bases and 0 bases respectively, with 12 bases between them. This chain's CDR3 is CAWSVGRLNSNQPQHF. The CDR3 nucleotides read TGTGCCTGGAGTGTAGGTAGGCTTAATAGCAATCAGCCCCAGCATTTT. Full variable domain (missing parts from reference TRBV30 and TRBJ1-5): SQTIHQWPATLVQPVGSPLSLECTVEGTSNPNLYWYRQAAGRGLQLLFYSVGIGQISSEVPQNLSASRPQDRQFILSSKKLLLSDSGFYLCAWSVGRLNSNQPQHFGDGTRLSIL.

Regarding this clone: Other DNA sequences in this sample translate to the same CDR3. The V gene is TRBV29-1, the J gene TRBJ2-7; 14 bases agree with TRBD2. Trimming cost V 5 bases and J 3 bases; bases outside gene matches: 6. Germline V gene data show CDR1 as SQVTM and CDR2 as ANQGSEA. The CDR3 runs to 15 residues. The CDR3 bases are TGCAGCGTTTCCGGACTAGCGGGGGGCCTCTACGAGCAGTACTTC. It specifies CSVSGLAGGLYEQYF.

V and J are TRBV9 and TRBJ1-1, with D unresolved. This CDR3 is 14 amino acids long. The ends were cut back, 2 bases at V and 2 bases at J, with 10 bases in the middle. Germline values: CDR1 SGDLS, CDR2 YYNGEE. CDR3 region: CASSVHSSNTEAFF. The CDR3 bases are TGTGCCAGCAGCGTTCATAGTTCAAACACTGAAGCTTTCTTT.

With regard to this clone: This specimen includes other DNA sequences encoding the same CDR3. The chain couples TRBV7-2 to TRBJ2-1, with 8 positions matching TRBD2. CDR3 length: 15 amino acids. Germline V gene lookup returns CDR1 SGHTA and CDR2 FQGNSA. Germline trimming cut 1 base from V and 6 bases from J; bases unmatched to any gene: 5. The CDR3 reads CASSLVAGGGNEQFF. CDR3 DNA: TGTGCCAGCAGCTTAGTCGCGGGAGGAGGCAATGAGCAGTTCTTC.

V usage is TRBV28 and J usage is TRBJ1-5, with 8 bases lining up with TRBD1. Germline lookup yields CDR1 MDHEN and CDR2 SYDVKM. This CDR3 has 11 residues. V lost 10 bases to trimming and J lost 6 bases; unmatched junction nucleotides: 2. The CDR3 nucleotides are TGTGCCACCCAGGGGGCTCAGCCCCAGCATTTT. This encodes CATQGAQPQHF.

The genes are TRBV7-9 and TRBJ2-5, with D uncertain. The CDR3 contains 14 residues. V dropped 1 base and J dropped 4 bases, with 10 bases sitting between them. The germline V gene has CDR1 SEHNR and CDR2 FQNEAQ (reference sequence). Here the CDR3 DNA reads TGTGCCAGCAGCTTAGGGCAGGCGGTAGAGACCCAGTACTTC. It codes for CASSLGQAVETQYF.

This clone has just one count. This rearrangement joins TRBV5-1 to TRBJ1-4; D not certain. Trimming left V 2 bases short and J 4 bases short, with 9 bases between. CDR3 size: 14 residues. The germline CDR1 and CDR2 sequences are SGHRS and YFSETQ. Written as DNA, the CDR3 is TGCGCCAGCAGCTTCGCAGCCGTTAATGAAAAACTGTTTTTT. It encodes CASSFAAVNEKLFF. Full variable domain (outside the CDR3, taken from reference TRBV5-1 and TRBJ1-4): KAGVTQTPRYLIKTRGQQVTLSCSPISGHRSVSWYQQTPGQGLQFLFEYFSETQRNKGNFPGRFSGRQFSNSRSEMNVSTLELGDSALYLCASSFAAVNEKLFFGSGTQLSVL.

A few counts support this clone. The chain links TRBV10-2 to TRBJ1-5; 10 positions agree with TRBD1. This CDR3 comprises 16 residues. CDR1 and CDR2 (germline): WSHSY, SAAADI. V gave up 6 bases and J gave up 1 base; unmatched junction bases: 6. The chain's CDR3 is CASSPGTGASNQPQHF. The CDR3 DNA is TGCGCCAGCAGCCCCGGGACAGGGGCCAGCAATCAGCCCCAGCATTTT.

The rearrangement joins TRBV6-5 to TRBJ2-7, with 7 bases identical to TRBD2. From germline, CDR1 is MNHEY and CDR2 SVGAGI. The trim removed 6 bases at V and 2 bases at J, leaving 10 bases unmatched. The CDR3 is 15 amino acids. The CDR3 DNA sequence: TGTGCCAGCAGCGCCAGCACGGGGGGAGCCTACGAGCAGTACTTC. Its translation is CASSASTGGAYEQYF.

The table lists this clone with a few counts. The chain carries TRBV7-9 and TRBJ1-4, with 12 positions matching TRBD1. There are 16 residues in the CDR3. Per the germline V gene, CDR1 is SEHNR and CDR2 is FQNEAQ (reference sequence). Trimming at V came to 5 bases and at J to 7 bases, leaving 8 bases not matched to a gene. The CDR3 nucleotides read TGTGCCAGCAGCCAGGGGACAGGGGGCGGTCGTGAAAAACTGTTTTTT. Translating gives CASSQGTGGGREKLFF.

The CDR3 loop is CASSDNRGQPQHF. CDR3 coding DNA: TGTGCCAGCTCCGACAACAGGGGTCAGCCCCAGCATTTT. This sequence joins TRBV18 and TRBJ1-5; 7 positions agree with TRBD1. Trimming at V came to 6 bases and at J to 6 bases, leaving 5 bases not matched to a gene. Germline loops: CDR1 KGHSH, CDR2 LQKENI. The CDR3 contains 13 residues.

The chain combines TRBV5-1 with TRBJ2-1, with D unclear. Germline CDR1 is SGHRS and CDR2 is YFSETQ. Trimming removed 4 bases from V and 0 bases from J, with 14 bases in between. The CDR3 has 16 residues. This chain's CDR3 is CASSPVGLSSYNEQFF. DNA for the CDR3: TGCGCCAGCAGCCCGGTCGGGTTGAGCTCCTACAATGAGCAGTTCTTC.

The chain links TRBV10-1 to TRBJ1-1, with D hard to call. The CDR3 is made up of 15 amino acids. Germline assignment: CDR1 WNHNN and CDR2 SYGVQD (reference sequence). V was trimmed by 0 bases and J by 1 base, leaving 9 bases between them. CDR3: CASSESGKGNTEAFF. DNA of the CDR3: TGCGCCAGCAGTGAGTCAGGGAAGGGGAACACTGAAGCTTTCTTT.

This clone occurred a few times. The sample carries other DNA sequences with the same CDR3. This chain links TRBV5-1 with TRBJ1-1; D call uncertain. The germline CDR1 and CDR2 sequences are SGHRS and YFSETQ. This CDR3 is built from 14 residues. V was pared by 0 bases and J by 1 base, with 7 bases between. The CDR3 loop reads CASSLAQTNTEAFF. The CDR3 DNA reads as TGCGCCAGCAGCTTGGCCCAGACGAACACTGAAGCTTTCTTT.

The chain couples TRBV5-8 to TRBJ1-5; D might be TRBD1 (6 bases). V lost 0 bases and J 6 bases, leaving 13 bases between the germline ends. The CDR3 has 15 amino acids. CDR1 and CDR2 (germline): SGHTS, YDEGEE. DNA of the CDR3: TGTGCCAGCAGCTTGGCAGGGGCCTACAGTCAGCCCCAGCATTTT. Its protein is CASSLAGAYSQPQHF. The complete variable domain, with remaining parts taken from reference TRBV5-8 and TRBJ1-5, reads EAGVTQSPTHLIKTRGQQATLRCSPISGHTSVYWYQQALGLGLQFLLWYDEGEERNRGNFPPRFSGRQFPNYSSELNVNALELEDSALYLCASSLAGAYSQPQHFGDGTRLSIL.

The chain combines TRBV10-3 with TRBJ2-7, with 14 bases that match TRBD2. The CDR3 has 17 amino acids. Germline trimming cut 6 bases from V and 2 bases from J; bases unmatched to any gene: 9. Germline assignment: CDR1 ENHRY and CDR2 SYGVKD. CDR3 DNA sequence: TGTGCCATCAGCGACCCGGGACTAGCGGGAGATCCCTACGAGCAGTACTTC. Amino acids: CAISDPGLAGDPYEQYF.